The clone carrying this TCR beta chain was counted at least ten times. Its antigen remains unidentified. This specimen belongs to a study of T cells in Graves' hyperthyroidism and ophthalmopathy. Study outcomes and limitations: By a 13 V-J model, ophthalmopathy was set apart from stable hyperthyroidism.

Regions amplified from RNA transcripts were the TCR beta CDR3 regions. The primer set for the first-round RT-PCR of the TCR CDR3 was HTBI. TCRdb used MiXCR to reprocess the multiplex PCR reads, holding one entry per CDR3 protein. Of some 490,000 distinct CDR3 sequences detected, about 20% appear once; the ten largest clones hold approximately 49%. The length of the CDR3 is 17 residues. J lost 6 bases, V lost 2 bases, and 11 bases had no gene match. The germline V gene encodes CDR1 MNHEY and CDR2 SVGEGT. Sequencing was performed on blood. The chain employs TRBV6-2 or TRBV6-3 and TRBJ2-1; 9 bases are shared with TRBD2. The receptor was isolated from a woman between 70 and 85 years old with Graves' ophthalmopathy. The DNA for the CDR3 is TGTGCCAGCAGTTACCCGATGGCGGGAGGGCCCCCCAATGAGCAGTTCTTC. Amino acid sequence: CASSYPMAGGPPNEQFF.